This TCR beta chain was recorded in a study of blood T cell repertoires in COVID-19. The germline V gene has CDR1 SGHNT and CDR2 YYREEE (reference sequence). The CDR3 has 15 residues. J gave up 4 bases and V 2 bases, and 9 bases lay outside the gene matches. In the original workflow: Reference gene primer amplification in the assay estimated nucleated cell counts. Measured with immunoSEQ multiplex PCR; TCRdb has only the in-frame clones, and not every one. That table is the source of V, J and clone size, and D and trimming were worked out from the DNA. Here the sample spans some 20,000 clones, around nine tenths being singletons.

This TCR was recovered from a woman aged 55-69 years with active COVID-19. The rearrangement joins TRBV5-4 to TRBJ2-7, with 7 bases aligning to TRBD2. Sequencing was done on a sample of peripheral blood. CDR3 nucleotide sequence: TGTGCCAGCAGCTTCGGGGGGAGTAGTCCGTACGAGCAGTACTTC. Translation: CASSFGGSSPYEQYF. Combining the CDR3 with reference TRBV5-4 and TRBJ2-7 gives the whole variable domain ETGVTQSPTHLIKTRGQQVTLRCSSQSGHNTVSWYQQALGQGPQFIFQYYREEENGRGNFPPRFSGLQFPNYSSELNVNALELDDSALYLCASSFGGSSPYEQYFGPGTRLTVT.